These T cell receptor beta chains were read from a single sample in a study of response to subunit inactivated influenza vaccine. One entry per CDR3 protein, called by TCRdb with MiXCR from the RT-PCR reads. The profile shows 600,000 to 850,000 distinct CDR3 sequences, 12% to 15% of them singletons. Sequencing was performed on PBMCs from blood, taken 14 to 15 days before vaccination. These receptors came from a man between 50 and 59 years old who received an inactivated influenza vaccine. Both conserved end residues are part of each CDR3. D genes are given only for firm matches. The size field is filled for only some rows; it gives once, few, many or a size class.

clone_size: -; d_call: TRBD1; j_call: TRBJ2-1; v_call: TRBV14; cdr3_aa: CASSQMHLDRGQNNEQFF; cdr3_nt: TGTGCCAGCAGCCAAATGCACCTGGACAGGGGCCAAAACAATGAGCAGTTCTTC
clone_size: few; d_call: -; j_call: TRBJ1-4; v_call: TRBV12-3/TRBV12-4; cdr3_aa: CASSLKLRNEKLFF; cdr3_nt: TGTGCCAGCAGTTTAAAATTAAGAAATGAAAAACTGTTTTTT
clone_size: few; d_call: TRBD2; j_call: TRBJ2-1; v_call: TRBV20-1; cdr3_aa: CRAQLAGSGEQFF; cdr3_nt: TGCAGAGCTCAGTTAGCGGGGTCTGGGGAGCAGTTCTTC
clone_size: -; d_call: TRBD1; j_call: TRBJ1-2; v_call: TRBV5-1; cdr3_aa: CASSPGTGFGYTF; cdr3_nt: TGCGCCAGCAGCCCCGGGACAGGGTTTGGCTACACCTTC
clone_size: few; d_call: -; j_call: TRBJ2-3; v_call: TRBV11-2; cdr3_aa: CASTHGTDTQYF; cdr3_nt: TGTGCCAGTACTCACGGCACAGATACGCAGTATTTT
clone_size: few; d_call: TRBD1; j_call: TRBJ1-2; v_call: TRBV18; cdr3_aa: CASSSDRGYGYTF; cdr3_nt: TGTGCCAGCTCGTCCGACAGGGGGTATGGCTACACCTTC
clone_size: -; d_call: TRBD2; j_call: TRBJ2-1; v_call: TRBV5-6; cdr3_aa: CASSPPSGTSANEQFF; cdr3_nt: TGTGCCAGCAGCCCCCCGAGTGGGACTAGCGCAAATGAGCAGTTCTTC
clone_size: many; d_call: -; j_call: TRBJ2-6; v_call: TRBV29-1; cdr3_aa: CSVERAGANVLTF; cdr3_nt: TGCAGCGTTGAAAGAGCTGGGGCCAACGTCCTGACTTTC
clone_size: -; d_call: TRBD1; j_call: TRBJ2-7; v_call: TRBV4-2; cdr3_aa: CASSQETGNEQYF; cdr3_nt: TGTGCCAGCAGCCAAGAGACAGGGAACGAGCAGTACTTC
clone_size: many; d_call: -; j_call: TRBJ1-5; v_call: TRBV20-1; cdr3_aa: CSTRSLREPQHF; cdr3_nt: TGCAGTACTCGGAGCCTCAGGGAGCCCCAGCATTTT
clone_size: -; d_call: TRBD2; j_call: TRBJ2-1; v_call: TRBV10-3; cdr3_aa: CAISDISGLDGGIGEQFF; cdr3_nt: TGTGCCATCAGTGATATCTCTGGACTAGACGGGGGAATCGGTGAGCAGTTCTTC
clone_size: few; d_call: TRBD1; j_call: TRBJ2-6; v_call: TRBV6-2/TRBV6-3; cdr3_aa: CASSQGQGAAGANVLTF; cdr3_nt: TGTGCCAGCAGTCAAGGACAGGGGGCTGCTGGGGCCAACGTCCTGACTTTC
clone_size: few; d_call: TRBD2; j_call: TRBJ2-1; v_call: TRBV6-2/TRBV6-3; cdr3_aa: CASRPRTSDSYNEQFF; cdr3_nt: TGTGCCAGCAGACCGCGGACTAGCGACTCCTACAATGAGCAGTTCTTC
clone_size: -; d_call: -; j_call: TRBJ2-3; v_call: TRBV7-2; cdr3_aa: CASSLFRGGGGDTQYF; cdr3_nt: TGTGCCAGCAGCTTGTTTAGAGGTGGAGGAGGAGATACGCAGTATTTT
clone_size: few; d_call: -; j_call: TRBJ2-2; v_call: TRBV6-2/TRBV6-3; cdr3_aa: CASSYFLGGNPNTNTGELFF; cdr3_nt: TGTGCCAGCAGTTATTTCCTCGGGGGTAACCCTAACACGAACACCGGGGAGCTGTTTTTT
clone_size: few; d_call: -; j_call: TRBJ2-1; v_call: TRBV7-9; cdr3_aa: CASSSSKTASYNEQFF; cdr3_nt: TGTGCCAGCAGCTCCTCGAAAACAGCCTCCTACAATGAGCAGTTCTTC
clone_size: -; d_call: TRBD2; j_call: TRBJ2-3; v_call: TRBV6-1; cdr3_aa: CASTSFLRENSDTQYF; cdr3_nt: TGTGCCAGCACCAGCTTTTTGCGGGAGAACTCAGATACGCAGTATTTT
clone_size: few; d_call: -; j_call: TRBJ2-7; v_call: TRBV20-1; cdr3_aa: CSARDAGNEQYF; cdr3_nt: TGCAGTGCTAGAGATGCAGGGAACGAGCAGTACTTC
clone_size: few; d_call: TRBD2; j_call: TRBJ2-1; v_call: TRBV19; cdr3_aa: CASSIVAGEAYNEQFF; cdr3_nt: TGTGCCAGTAGTATCGTAGCGGGAGAAGCCTACAATGAGCAGTTCTTC
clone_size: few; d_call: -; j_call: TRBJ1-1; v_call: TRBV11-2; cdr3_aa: CASSRREVNEAFF; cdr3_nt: TGTGCCAGCAGCCGGCGGGAGGTCAATGAAGCTTTCTTT
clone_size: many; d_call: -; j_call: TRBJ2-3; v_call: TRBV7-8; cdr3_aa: CATTRAWVVDTQYF; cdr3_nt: TGTGCCACCACGAGGGCGTGGGTAGTGGATACGCAGTATTTT
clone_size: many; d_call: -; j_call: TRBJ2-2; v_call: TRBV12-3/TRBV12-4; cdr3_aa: CASSPHGRAGELFF; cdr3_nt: TGTGCCAGCAGTCCCCATGGACGTGCCGGGGAGCTGTTTTTT
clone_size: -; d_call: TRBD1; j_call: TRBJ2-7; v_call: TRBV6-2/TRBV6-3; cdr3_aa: CASRYRGQGPYEQYF; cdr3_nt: TGTGCCAGCAGATACCGAGGACAGGGTCCCTACGAGCAGTACTTC
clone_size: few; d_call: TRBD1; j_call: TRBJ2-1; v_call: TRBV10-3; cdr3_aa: CAISEPMGQGVSYNEQFF; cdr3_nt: TGTGCCATCAGTGAGCCCATGGGACAGGGGGTCTCCTACAATGAGCAGTTCTTC
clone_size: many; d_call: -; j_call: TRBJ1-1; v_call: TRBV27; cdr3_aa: CASRPVMGDGLDEAFF; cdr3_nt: TGTGCCAGCAGGCCGGTGATGGGGGACGGTTTAGATGAAGCTTTCTTT
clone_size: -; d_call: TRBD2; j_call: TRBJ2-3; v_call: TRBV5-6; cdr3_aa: CASSLAGLAGTDTQYF; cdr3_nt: TGTGCCAGCAGCTTGGCGGGACTAGCGGGTACAGATACGCAGTATTTT
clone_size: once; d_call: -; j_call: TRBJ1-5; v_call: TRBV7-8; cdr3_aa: CASSLTLRGYQPQHF; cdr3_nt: TGTGCCAGCAGCTTGACCCTTAGGGGATATCAGCCCCAGCATTTT
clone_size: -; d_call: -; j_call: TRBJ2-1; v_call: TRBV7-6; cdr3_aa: CASSLGTRGSHNEQFF; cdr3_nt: TGTGCCAGCAGCTTAGGGACGAGAGGGTCCCACAATGAGCAGTTCTTC
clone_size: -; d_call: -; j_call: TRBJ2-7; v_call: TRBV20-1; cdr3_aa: CSASGGTSSYEQYF; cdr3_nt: TGCAGTGCTAGTGGGGGGACATCTAGTTACGAGCAGTACTTC
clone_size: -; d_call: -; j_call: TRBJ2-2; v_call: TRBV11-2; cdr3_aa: CASSLRLGGELFF; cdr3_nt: TGTGCCAGCAGCCTTAGGTTGGGCGGGGAGCTGTTTTTT
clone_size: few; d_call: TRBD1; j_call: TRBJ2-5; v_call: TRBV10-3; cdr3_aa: CAISETRTGRETQYF; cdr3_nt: TGTGCCATCAGCGAGACGCGGACAGGGAGGGAGACCCAGTACTTC
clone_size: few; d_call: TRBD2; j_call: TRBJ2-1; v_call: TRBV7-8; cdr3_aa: CASSFLGLAGGQFF; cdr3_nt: TGTGCCAGCAGCTTCCTGGGACTAGCGGGAGGGCAGTTCTTC